This T cell receptor beta chain was profiled in a study of blood T cell repertoires in COVID-19. Study background: Whether acute or convalescent, the COVID-19 samples came from the United States, Italy and Spain. Sample material is recorded as cDNA or gDNA derived from T cells, B-cell-depleted T cells, or PBMCs.

The CDR3 consists of 15 residues. Germline trimming cut 2 bases from V and 9 bases from J; bases unmatched to any gene: 11. Germline V lookup: CDR1 MNHEY, CDR2 SVGAGI. As handled by the study authors: The authors estimated nucleated cell counts from reference gene primer amplification. The repertoire was sequenced with immunoSEQ multiplex PCR; TCRdb's copy has only in-frame clones and lacks some. Clone size and the V and J calls come from that table; the DNA yielded D and trimming. The sample yields 97,000 or so clones, approximately 84% seen once. V is TRBV6-5 and J is TRBJ1-1, with 8 bases identical to TRBD1. The material sequenced was peripheral blood. The sequence derives from a man aged 65 to 85 with acute or convalescent COVID-19. DNA of the CDR3: TGTGCCAGCAGTTACGTTGGACAGGGCGGAGAGAAAGCTTTCTTT. As protein: CASSYVGQGGEKAFF.